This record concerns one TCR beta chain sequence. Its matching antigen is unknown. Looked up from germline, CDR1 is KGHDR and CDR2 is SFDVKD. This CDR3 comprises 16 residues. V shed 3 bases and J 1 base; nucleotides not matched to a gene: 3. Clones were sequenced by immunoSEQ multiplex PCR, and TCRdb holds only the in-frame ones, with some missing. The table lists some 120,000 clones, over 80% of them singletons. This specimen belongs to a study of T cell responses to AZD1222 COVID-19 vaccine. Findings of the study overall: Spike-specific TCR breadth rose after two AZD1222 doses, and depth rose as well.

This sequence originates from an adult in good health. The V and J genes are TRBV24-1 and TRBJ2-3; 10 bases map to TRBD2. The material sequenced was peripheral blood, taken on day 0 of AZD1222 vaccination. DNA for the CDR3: TGTGCCACCAGTGATAGCGGACTAGCGGGCACAGATACGCAGTATTTT. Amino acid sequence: CATSDSGLAGTDTQYF.